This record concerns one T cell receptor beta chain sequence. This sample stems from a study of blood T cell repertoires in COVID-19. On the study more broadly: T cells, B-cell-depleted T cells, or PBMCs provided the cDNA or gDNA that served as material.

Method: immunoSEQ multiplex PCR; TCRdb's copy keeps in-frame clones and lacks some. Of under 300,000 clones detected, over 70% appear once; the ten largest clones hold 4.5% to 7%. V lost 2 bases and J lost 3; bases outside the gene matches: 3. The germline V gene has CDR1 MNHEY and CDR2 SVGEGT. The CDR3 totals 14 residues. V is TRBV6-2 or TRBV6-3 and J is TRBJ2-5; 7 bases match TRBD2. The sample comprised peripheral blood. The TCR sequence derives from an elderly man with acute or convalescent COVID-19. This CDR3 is CASSYHGTKETQYF. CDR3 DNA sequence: TGTGCCAGCAGTTACCACGGGACTAAAGAGACCCAGTACTTC.